This TCR beta chain appears in the sequencing data of a study of radiotherapy plus CTLA-4 blockade in lung cancer. In germline, CDR1 is SGHDN, CDR2 FVKESK. The V segment lost 3 bases and the J segment 6 bases; nucleotides outside the gene matches: 8. This CDR3 contains 15 residues. Only in-frame clones appear in the TCRdb table, and some are missing; sequencing was by immunoSEQ multiplex PCR. The data contain 30,000 to 35,000 clones, roughly 70% of them singletons. The sequence was obtained from a human donor with non-small cell lung cancer who had stable disease on radiotherapy plus ipilimumab. The rearrangement uses TRBV14 and TRBJ2-1, with 7 bases identical to TRBD2. The starting material was peripheral blood, obtained from a patient treated with radiotherapy plus ipilimumab. The CDR3 sequence: CASSQLSGPVNEQFF. In nucleotides, the CDR3 is TGTGCCAGCAGCCAGCTTAGCGGGCCCGTCAATGAGCAGTTCTTC.